This entry describes one T cell receptor beta chain. This specimen comes from a study of shared clonotypes between healthy human individuals. The ends were cut back, 1 base at V and 7 bases at J, with 16 bases in the middle. Per germline, CDR1 KGHSH and CDR2 LQKENI. This CDR3 contains 15 residues. The table came from immunoSEQ multiplex PCR; TCRdb's copy has only in-frame clones and leaves some out. The profile shows over a million clones, just under 99% of them singletons. V gene TRBV18 combines with J gene TRBJ1-1; D might be TRBD1 (6 bases). This clonotype was sampled from a man in his thirties or forties in good health. The sequencing sample was made of naive CD4+ T cells sorted from blood. Described subset: CD45RA+ positively selected. The CDR3 sequence is CASSPLDSGFSEAFF. DNA for the CDR3: TGTGCCAGCTCACCACTGGACAGCGGATTCAGTGAAGCTTTCTTT.